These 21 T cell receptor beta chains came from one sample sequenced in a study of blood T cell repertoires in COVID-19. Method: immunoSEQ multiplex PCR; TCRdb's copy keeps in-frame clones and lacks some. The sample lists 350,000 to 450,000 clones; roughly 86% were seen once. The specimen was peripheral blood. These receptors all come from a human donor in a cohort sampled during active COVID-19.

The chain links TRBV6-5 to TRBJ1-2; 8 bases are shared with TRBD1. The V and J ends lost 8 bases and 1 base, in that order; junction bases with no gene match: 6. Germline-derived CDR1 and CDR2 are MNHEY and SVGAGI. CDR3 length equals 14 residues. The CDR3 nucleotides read TGTGCCAGCTTTGACAGGGGCGGTAACTATGGCTACACCTTC. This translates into CASFDRGGNYGYTF.

This CDR3 reads CASSLPLAGDNEQFF. DNA of the CDR3: TGTGCCAGTAGTCTCCCCCTAGCGGGAGACAATGAGCAGTTCTTC. The V call is TRBV19, the J call TRBJ2-1, with 10 nucleotides matching TRBD2. The CDR3 runs to 15 residues. Trimming removed 5 bases from V and 5 bases from J; junction bases left unmatched: 6. CDR1 and CDR2 (germline): LNHDA, SQIVND (reference sequence). Looking up the rest from reference TRBV19 and TRBJ2-1 gives the full variable domain: DGGITQSPKYLFRKEGQNVTLSCEQNLNHDAMYWYRQDPGQGLRLIYYSQIVNDFQKGDIAEGYSVSREKKESFPLTVTSAQKNPTAFYLCASSLPLAGDNEQFFGPGTRLTVL.

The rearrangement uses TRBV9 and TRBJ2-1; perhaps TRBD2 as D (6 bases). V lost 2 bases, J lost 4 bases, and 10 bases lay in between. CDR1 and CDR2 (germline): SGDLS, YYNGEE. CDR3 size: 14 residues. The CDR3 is CASSVAGRYNEQFF. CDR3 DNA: TGTGCCAGCAGCGTGGCCGGGAGATACAATGAGCAGTTCTTC.

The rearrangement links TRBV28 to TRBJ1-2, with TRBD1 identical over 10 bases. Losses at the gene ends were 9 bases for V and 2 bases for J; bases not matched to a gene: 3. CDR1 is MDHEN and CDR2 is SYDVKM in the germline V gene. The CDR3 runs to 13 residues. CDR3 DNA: TGTGCCAGTAGACAGGGGGCGAACTATGGCTACACCTTC. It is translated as CASRQGANYGYTF.

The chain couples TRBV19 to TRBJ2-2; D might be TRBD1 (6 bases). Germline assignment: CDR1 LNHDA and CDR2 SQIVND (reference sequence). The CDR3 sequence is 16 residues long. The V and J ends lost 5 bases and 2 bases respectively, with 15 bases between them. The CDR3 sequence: CASSARRGENTGELFF. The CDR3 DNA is TGTGCCAGTAGTGCCCGCAGGGGAGAAAACACCGGGGAGCTGTTTTTT.

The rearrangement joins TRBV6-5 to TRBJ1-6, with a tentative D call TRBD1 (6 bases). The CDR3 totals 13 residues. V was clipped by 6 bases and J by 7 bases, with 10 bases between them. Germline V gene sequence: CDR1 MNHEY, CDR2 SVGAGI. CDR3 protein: CASSRTVNSPLHF. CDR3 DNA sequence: TGTGCCAGCAGCCGGACAGTCAATTCACCCCTCCACTTT.

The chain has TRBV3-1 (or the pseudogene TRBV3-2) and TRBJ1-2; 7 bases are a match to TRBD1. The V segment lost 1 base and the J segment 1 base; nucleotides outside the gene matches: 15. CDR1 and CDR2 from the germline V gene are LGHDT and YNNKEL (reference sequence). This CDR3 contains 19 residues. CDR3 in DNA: TGTGCCAGCAGCCAAGGCCGACGAAGGACAGGTCGATTTAACTATGGCTACACCTTC. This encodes CASSQGRRRTGRFNYGYTF.

The CDR3 here is CASKGRAGGPSYNEQFF. CDR3 nucleotide sequence: TGTGCCAGCAAGGGGCGGGCGGGGGGTCCGTCCTACAATGAGCAGTTCTTC. This chain joins TRBV2 and TRBJ2-1; 8 bases fit TRBD2. Germline values: CDR1 SNHLY, CDR2 FYNNEI. This CDR3 comprises 17 residues. J lost 1 base, V lost 7 bases, and 12 bases had no gene match.

Here the CDR3 reads CASSIRAGQVGEQYF. CDR3 coding DNA: TGTGCCAGTAGTATTCGGGCCGGACAGGTTGGCGAGCAGTACTTC. The chain has TRBV19 and TRBJ2-7; TRBD1 matches 7 bases. This CDR3 spans 15 amino acids. The germline V gene encodes CDR1 LNHDA and CDR2 SQIVND (reference sequence). Trimming took 3 bases from V and 6 from J; bases not matched to a gene: 11.

This CDR3 is CATSRVLVTGDNEQYF. As DNA, the CDR3 is TGTGCCACCAGCAGAGTCCTTGTAACCGGGGACAACGAGCAGTACTTC. V usage is TRBV15 and J usage is TRBJ2-7; D is perhaps TRBD1 (6 bases). The CDR3 consists of 16 residues. Germline CDR1 reads LNHNV; CDR2 reads YYDKDF (reference sequence). Trimming took off 1 base at V and 5 bases at J, with 18 bases between the two ends.

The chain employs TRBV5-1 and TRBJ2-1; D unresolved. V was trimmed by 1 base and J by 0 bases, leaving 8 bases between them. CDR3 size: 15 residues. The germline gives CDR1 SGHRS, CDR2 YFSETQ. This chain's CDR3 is CASSLSGSSYNEQFF. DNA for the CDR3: TGCGCCAGCAGCTTGAGTGGTAGCTCCTACAATGAGCAGTTCTTC.

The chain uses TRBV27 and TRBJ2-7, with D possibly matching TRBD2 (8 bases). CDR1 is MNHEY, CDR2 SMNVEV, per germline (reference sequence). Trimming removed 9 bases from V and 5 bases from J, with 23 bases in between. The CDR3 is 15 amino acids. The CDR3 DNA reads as TGTGCCAGTAAACTAGGAGGGGGCGGGAGGCACGAGCAGTACTTC. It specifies CASKLGGGGRHEQYF.

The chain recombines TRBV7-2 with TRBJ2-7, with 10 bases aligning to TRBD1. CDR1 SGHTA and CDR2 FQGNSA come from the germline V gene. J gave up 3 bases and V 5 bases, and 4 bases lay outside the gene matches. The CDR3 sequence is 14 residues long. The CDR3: CASSLDRGLYEQYF. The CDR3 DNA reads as TGTGCCAGCAGCCTAGACAGGGGGCTCTACGAGCAGTACTTC.

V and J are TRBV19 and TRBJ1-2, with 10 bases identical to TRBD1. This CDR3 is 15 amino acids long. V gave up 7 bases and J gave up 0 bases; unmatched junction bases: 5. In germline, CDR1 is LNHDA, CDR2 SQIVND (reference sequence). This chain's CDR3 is CASIGTGDPNYGYTF. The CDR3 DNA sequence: TGTGCCAGTATTGGGACAGGGGATCCTAACTATGGCTACACCTTC.

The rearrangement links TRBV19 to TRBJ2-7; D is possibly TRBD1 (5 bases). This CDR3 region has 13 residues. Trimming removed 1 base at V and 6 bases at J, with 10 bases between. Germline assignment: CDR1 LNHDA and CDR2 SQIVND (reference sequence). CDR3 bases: TGTGCCAGTAGTATAGCGGCAAGGGGCGAGCAGTACTTC. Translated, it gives CASSIAARGEQYF.

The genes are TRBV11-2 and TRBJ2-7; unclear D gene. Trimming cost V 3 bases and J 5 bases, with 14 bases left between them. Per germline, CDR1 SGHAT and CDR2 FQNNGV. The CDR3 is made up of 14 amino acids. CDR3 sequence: CASSFSRSANEQYF. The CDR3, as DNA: TGTGCCAGCAGCTTCTCGAGATCTGCCAACGAGCAGTACTTC.

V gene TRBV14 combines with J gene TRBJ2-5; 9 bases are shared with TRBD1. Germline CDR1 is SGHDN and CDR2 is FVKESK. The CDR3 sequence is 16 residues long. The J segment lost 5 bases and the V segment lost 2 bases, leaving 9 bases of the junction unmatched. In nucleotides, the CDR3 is TGTGCCAGCAGCCAACCCCCGGGACAGGGAGGCGAGACCCAGTACTTC. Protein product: CASSQPPGQGGETQYF.

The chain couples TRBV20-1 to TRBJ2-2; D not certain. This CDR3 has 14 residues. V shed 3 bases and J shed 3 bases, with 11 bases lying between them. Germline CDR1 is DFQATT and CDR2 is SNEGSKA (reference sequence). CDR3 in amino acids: CSASMAGDTGELFF. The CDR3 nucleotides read TGCAGTGCTAGTATGGCAGGCGACACCGGGGAGCTGTTTTTT.

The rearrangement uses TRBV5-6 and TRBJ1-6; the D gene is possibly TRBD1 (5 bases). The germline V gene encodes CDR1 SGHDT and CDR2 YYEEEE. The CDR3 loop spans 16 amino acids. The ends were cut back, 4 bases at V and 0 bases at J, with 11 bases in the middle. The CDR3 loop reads CASSHTGNSYNSPLHF. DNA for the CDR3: TGTGCCAGCAGCCACACAGGAAACTCCTATAATTCACCCCTCCACTTT.

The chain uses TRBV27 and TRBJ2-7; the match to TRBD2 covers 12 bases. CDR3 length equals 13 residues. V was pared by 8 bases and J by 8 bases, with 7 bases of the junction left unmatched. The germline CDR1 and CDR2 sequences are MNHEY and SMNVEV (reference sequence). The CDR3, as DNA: TGTGCCAGCCTGGGACTAGCGGGCGGTCAGCAGTACTTC. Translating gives CASLGLAGGQQYF.

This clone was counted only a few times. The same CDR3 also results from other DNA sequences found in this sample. The CDR3 DNA follows: TGCGCCAGCAGCTTGGCGGACAGCGCCTACGAGCAGTACTTC. Encoded protein: CASSLADSAYEQYF. This chain uses TRBV5-1 with TRBJ2-7; D might be TRBD1 (6 bases). The CDR3 extends over 14 amino acids. Per the germline V gene, CDR1 is SGHRS and CDR2 is YFSETQ. V lost 0 bases, J lost 2 bases, and 9 bases lay in between.